This T cell receptor beta chain was recorded in a study of T cell responses to AZD1222 COVID-19 vaccine. Background on the study: Pooling covered second doses at about 4 or about 12 weeks. Study-wide results and caveats: Only after the peak T cell response were repertoires sampled. Donors were mostly white British, more females; clonal diversity possibly underestimated.

Some clones are missing from TCRdb's copy, which holds only in-frame ones; the method was immunoSEQ multiplex PCR. The sample gives roughly 150,000 clones, 93% of which show up once; around 5% is in the top ten. Remarks on this clone: The antigen is undetermined.

Germline CDR1 reads LNHDA; CDR2 reads SQIVND (reference sequence). The V gene lost 6 bases and the J gene lost 6 bases, with 21 bases spanning the gap. This CDR3 is 16 amino acids long. V usage is TRBV19 and J usage is TRBJ2-1, with TRBD2 as a possible D gene (6 bases). The clonotype comes from an adult in good health. Sequenced material: peripheral blood, taken on day 0 of AZD1222 vaccination. In nucleotides, the CDR3 is TGTGCCAGTAGGCCGGCCGGGACTCAGGCGGGCAATGAGCAGTTCTTC. It specifies CASRPAGTQAGNEQFF.